One and the same sample provided the 6 T cell receptor beta chains below, sequenced in a study of T cells after posttransplantation cyclophosphamide (dated by TCRdb to about 2016). Interpreted using the paper, the treatment or condition label stands for: high-dose cyclophosphamide on days +3 and +4 as single-agent GVHD prophylaxis. PTCy patients received busulfan and fludarabine conditioning, a related or unrelated marrow graft, and cyclophosphamide on days +3 and +4. The library was produced with the immunoSEQ multiplex PCR assay. The clones in this table, taken by TCRdb from immuneACCESS, are in-frame only. Not every clone is retained; where verified, under half of the shortfall comes from an unresolved V gene, and the cause of the rest is unknown. This sample has approximately 7,500 clones in the table, none counted a single time. The top ten hold around 23% of the sample. The sample in question was PBMCs, obtained 94 days after allogeneic stem cell transplant with posttransplant cyclophosphamide. These receptors were obtained from a female patient aged 60 to 70 who received an allogeneic stem cell transplant from an unrelated donor, was CMV-positive, and had acute GVHD only. Once a transplant has taken place, some T cells may be donor derived.

The table lists this clone with many counts. The chain employs TRBV19 and TRBJ2-1, with 10 nucleotides matching TRBD1. The trim removed 10 bases at V and 3 bases at J, leaving 6 bases unmatched. Germline CDR1 reads LNHDA; CDR2 reads SQIVND (reference sequence). The CDR3 loop spans 14 amino acids. For the CDR3, the DNA is TGTGCCACTACCCGGGACAGGGGCTACAATGAGCAGTTCTTC. Translating gives CATTRDRGYNEQFF.

This clone was observed a few times. The chain is built from TRBV4-3 and TRBJ2-5, with D tentatively TRBD1 (6 bases). The CDR3 covers 15 residues. Trimming stripped 0 bases from V and 2 bases from J, with 10 bases between. The germline V gene encodes CDR1 LGHNA and CDR2 YSLEER. CDR3 nucleotides: TGCGCCAGCAGCCAAGATAAGGGGGAGCAAGAGACCCAGTACTTC. Translated, it gives CASSQDKGEQETQYF.

In its sample, this clone was seen many times. The same CDR3 arises from other DNA sequences in this sample as well. The chain has TRBV12-3 or TRBV12-4 and TRBJ2-2, with TRBD1 as a possible D gene (5 bases). Trimming removed 6 bases from V and 1 base from J, with 9 bases in between. The CDR3 is 14 residues long. Written as DNA, the CDR3 is TGTGCCAGCAGCCCCGACAGGAACACCGGGGAGCTGTTTTTT. Its translation: CASSPDRNTGELFF.

The chain has TRBV12-3 or TRBV12-4 and TRBJ2-2; 12 nucleotides line up with TRBD2. The CDR3 is made up of 19 amino acids. The V gene end was trimmed by 5 bases and the J gene end by 3 bases; junction bases not matched to a gene: 13. The CDR3 spells CASSLYGLAGGVHTGELFF. As DNA, the CDR3 is TGTGCCAGCAGTCTATATGGTCTAGCGGGGGGGGTACACACCGGGGAGCTGTTTTTT.

This clone was observed many times. The J gene is TRBJ2-7, the V gene TRBV28; 8 positions match TRBD2. The length of the CDR3 is 17 residues. The junction had 9 bases not matched to a gene; V was cut back by 2 bases and J by 0 bases. From germline, CDR1 is MDHEN and CDR2 SYDVKM. CDR3 protein: CASSLPGLGGRSYEQYF. CDR3 in DNA: TGTGCCAGCAGTTTACCGGGACTAGGGGGTCGCTCCTACGAGCAGTACTTC.

This clone was recorded at least ten times. The rearrangement joins TRBV14 to TRBJ2-7; 8 positions agree with TRBD1. The trim removed 4 bases at V and 6 bases at J, leaving 8 bases unmatched. Germline V gives CDR1 SGHDN, CDR2 FVKESK. This CDR3 is built from 14 residues. CDR3 loop: CASSRDRGFGEQYF. DNA of the CDR3: TGTGCCAGCAGCCGTGACAGGGGATTCGGCGAGCAGTACTTC.